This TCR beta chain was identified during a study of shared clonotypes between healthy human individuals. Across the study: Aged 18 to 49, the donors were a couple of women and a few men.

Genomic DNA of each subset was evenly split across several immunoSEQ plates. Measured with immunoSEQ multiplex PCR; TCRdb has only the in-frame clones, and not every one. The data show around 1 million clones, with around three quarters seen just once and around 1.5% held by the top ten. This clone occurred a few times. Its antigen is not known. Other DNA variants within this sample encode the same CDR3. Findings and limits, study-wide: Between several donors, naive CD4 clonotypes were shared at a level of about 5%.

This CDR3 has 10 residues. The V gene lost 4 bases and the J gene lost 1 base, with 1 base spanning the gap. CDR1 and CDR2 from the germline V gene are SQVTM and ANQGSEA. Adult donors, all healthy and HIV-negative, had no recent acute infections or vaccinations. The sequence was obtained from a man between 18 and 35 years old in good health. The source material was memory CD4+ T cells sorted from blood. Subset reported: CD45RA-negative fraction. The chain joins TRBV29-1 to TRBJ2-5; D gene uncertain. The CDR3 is CSVGQETQYF. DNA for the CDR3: TGCAGCGTTGGCCAAGAGACCCAGTACTTC.